One sample yielded the 10 T cell receptor beta chains listed below, sequenced in a study of CD8+ T cells in alopecia areata (dated by TCRdb to between 2017 and 2018). Preparation of the library involved the immunoSEQ multiplex PCR assay. RNA was extracted from all samples and reverse transcribed into cDNA as template for TCR sequencing. TCRdb limited this immuneACCESS table to in-frame rearrangements with V and J called. A share of clones is missing; checked studies link under half to unresolved V genes, and the rest is unexplained. Within this sample are about 180,000 clones, with 51% of them counted one time only. In total, the top ten clones hold 9.5% to 13% of the sample. The treatment or condition label for this specimen denotes: oral pan-JAK inhibitor, 5-10 mg twice daily. This specimen consisted of CD8+ T cells sorted from blood, obtained around week 52, from a patient treated with tofacitinib. These receptor sequences come from a human donor with alopecia areata.

In DNA form, the CDR3 reads TGTGCCAGCAGCTTAGGACCCAAGGCCACAAATGAAGCTTTCTTT. Protein: CASSLGPKATNEAFF. The rearrangement uses TRBV7-3 and TRBJ1-1; no firm D call. V was trimmed by 2 bases and J by 7 bases, leaving 17 bases between them. This CDR3 is built from 15 residues. The V gene's germline CDR1 is SGHTA and CDR2 FQGTGA.

This clone was detected only a few times. The chain couples TRBV28 to TRBJ1-1; perhaps TRBD1 as D (5 bases). The CDR3 is 13 residues long. Germline lookup yields CDR1 MDHEN and CDR2 SYDVKM. V dropped 2 bases and J dropped 5 bases, with 9 bases sitting between them. The CDR3 sequence: CASSLNRGTEAFF. The CDR3 DNA is TGTGCCAGCAGTTTAAATCGGGGGACTGAAGCTTTCTTT.

The gene calls are TRBV9 and TRBJ1-1; D gene uncertain. The V gene's germline CDR1 is SGDLS and CDR2 YYNGEE. The length of the CDR3 is 14 residues. Trimming left V 4 bases short and J 8 bases short, with 18 bases between. CDR3 sequence (DNA): TGTGCCAGCAGCCCACCCGCTCAGCTCGGGGAAGCTTTCTTT. It yields the protein CASSPPAQLGEAFF.

Concerning this clone: Additional DNA sequences in this sample encode the identical CDR3. The chain carries TRBV27 and TRBJ2-1; D ambiguous. V was trimmed by 0 bases and J by 6 bases, leaving 6 bases between them. The CDR3 is made up of 13 amino acids. CDR1 is MNHEY, CDR2 SMNVEV, per germline (reference sequence). CDR3 nucleotide sequence: TGTGCCAGCAGTTTATCTAGGGCCAATGAGCAGTTCTTC. It encodes CASSLSRANEQFF.

Regarding this clone: The same CDR3 can be traced to other DNA sequences in this sample. The chain links TRBV5-6 to TRBJ1-6; 7 positions agree with TRBD1. There are 14 residues in the CDR3. The germline V gene has CDR1 SGHDT and CDR2 YYEEEE. V trimming: 0 bases; J trimming: 9 bases; junction bases outside the gene matches: 3. CDR3 residues: CASSLGQGLSPLHF. The CDR3 nucleotides read TGTGCCAGCAGCTTGGGACAGGGTCTTTCACCCCTCCACTTT. The full variable domain, its missing parts supplied by reference TRBV5-6 and TRBJ1-6, is DAGVTQSPTHLIKTRGQQVTLRCSPKSGHDTVSWYQQALGQGPQFIFQYYEEEERQRGNFPDRFSGHQFPNYSSELNVNALLLGDSALYLCASSLGQGLSPLHFGNGTRLTVT.

V gene TRBV29-1 combines with J gene TRBJ1-2, with D possibly being TRBD1 (5 bases). With 6 bases removed from V and 4 bases from J, the gap between germline ends came to 9 bases. Per germline, CDR1 SQVTM and CDR2 ANQGSEA. The CDR3 consists of 11 residues. The DNA of the CDR3 is TGCAGCGTAGAGGACACCTATGGCTACACCTTC. Translated: CSVEDTYGYTF.

J is TRBJ2-7 and V is TRBV20-1; 9 nucleotides agree with TRBD1. This CDR3 has 11 residues. From germline, CDR1 is DFQATT and CDR2 SNEGSKA (reference sequence). The V gene end was trimmed by 6 bases and the J gene end by 4 bases; junction bases not matched to a gene: 1. The CDR3 loop reads CSAGQGYEQYF. The CDR3 region has the DNA TGCAGTGCGGGACAGGGTTACGAGCAGTACTTC.

V gene TRBV29-1 combines with J gene TRBJ2-5; the match to TRBD2 covers 10 bases. The end of the DNA aligns better with TRBJ2-7, so the J call may be wrong. Germline loops: CDR1 SQVTM, CDR2 ANQGSEA. The CDR3 is 14 residues long. The CDR3 nucleotides read TGCAGCGCTCTAGCGGGGGCGTCCTCCTACGAGCAGTACTTC. Translated, it gives CSALAGASSYEQYF.

The genes are TRBV4-2 and TRBJ2-7, with D hard to call. V was shortened by 0 bases and J by 2 bases, with 8 bases between the two germline ends. Per germline, CDR1 LGHNA and CDR2 YNFKEQ. The CDR3 runs to 14 residues. CDR3 residues: CASSQEETAYEQYF. The CDR3 coding sequence is TGTGCCAGCAGCCAAGAGGAAACTGCCTACGAGCAGTACTTC.

This sequence joins TRBV6-6 and TRBJ2-1, with TRBD2 identical over 12 bases. Germline CDR1 MNHNY, CDR2 SVGAGI (reference sequence). J was trimmed by 9 bases and V by 4 bases; bases with no gene match: 10. The length of the CDR3 is 16 residues. The CDR3 here is CASSFRLAGEPREQFF. In DNA form, the CDR3 reads TGTGCCAGCAGTTTCCGACTAGCGGGGGAGCCACGTGAGCAGTTCTTC.